The 5 T cell receptor beta chains reported below all come from one sample, sequenced in a study of T cells in Graves' hyperthyroidism and ophthalmopathy. RNA transcripts served as the template for amplifying TCR beta CDR3 regions. First-round RT-PCR of the TCR CDR3 relied on the HTBI primer set. TCRdb ran MiXCR on the multiplex PCR reads and lists one entry per CDR3 protein. The table has 400,000 or so distinct CDR3 sequences, around 15% seen once. What was sequenced was blood. The receptor source for this set is a man aged 50-60 years with Graves' ophthalmopathy.

This clonotype was detected many times. The V gene is TRBV20-1, the J gene TRBJ2-3; D is perhaps TRBD2 (7 bases). Germline V CDR1 and CDR2: DFQATT, SNEGSKA (reference sequence). V lost 1 base to trimming and J lost 2 bases, with 19 bases between them. The CDR3 length is 17 residues. The DNA of the CDR3 is TGCAGTGCTAGAGCAACCGGGGGCGCGGGGGACACAGATACGCAGTATTTT. Its protein is CSARATGGAGDTDTQYF.

This clonotype was seen many times. V usage is TRBV27 and J usage is TRBJ1-3, with D perhaps TRBD1 (5 bases). From germline, CDR1 is MNHEY and CDR2 SMNVEV (reference sequence). This CDR3 spans 16 amino acids. V lost 0 bases and J lost 0, with 9 bases in between. CDR3 coding DNA: TGTGCCAGCAGTTTATCTGGGACCCTCTCTGGAAACACCATATATTTT. Protein product: CASSLSGTLSGNTIYF.

This clonotype occurred a few times. This chain connects TRBV6-1 to TRBJ2-2, with TRBD2 matching 13 bases. The J segment lost 6 bases and the V segment lost 6 bases, leaving 7 bases of the junction unmatched. The CDR3 is made up of 16 amino acids. Per germline, CDR1 MNHNS and CDR2 SASEGT. CDR3 amino acids: CASRSLAGGPSGELFF. The CDR3 region has the DNA TGTGCCAGCAGGTCACTAGCGGGAGGGCCCTCCGGGGAGCTGTTTTTT.

The CDR3 DNA reads as TGTGCCAGCAGCTTGGGTGTAGGGGGGGTACAATCAGCCCAGCATTTT. It codes for CASSLGVGGVQSAQHF. The chain couples TRBV5-6 to TRBJ1-5; the D gene is possibly TRBD1 (6 bases). Trimming took off 0 bases at V and 11 bases at J, with 21 bases between the two ends. This CDR3 region has 16 residues. CDR1 and CDR2 from the germline V gene are SGHDT and YYEEEE. Filled out from reference TRBV5-6 and TRBJ1-5, the complete variable domain reads DAGVTQSPTHLIKTRGQQVTLRCSPKSGHDTVSWYQQALGQGPQFIFQYYEEEERQRGNFPDRFSGHQFPNYSSELNVNALLLGDSALYLCASSLGVGGVQSAQHFGDGTRLSIL.

In this sample, this clonotype turned up many times. The rearrangement uses TRBV2 and TRBJ2-7; the D is unclear. The germline V gene has CDR1 SNHLY and CDR2 FYNNEI. The CDR3 length is 12 residues. Trimming stripped 2 bases from V and 2 bases from J, with 4 bases between. Here the CDR3 DNA reads TGTGCCAGCAGTGAAAGCCCCTACGAGCAGTACTTC. Its translation is CASSESPYEQYF. Based on the CDR3 plus reference TRBV2 and TRBJ2-7, the full variable domain is EPEVTQTPSHQVTQMGQEVILRCVPISNHLYFYWYRQILGQKVEFLVSFYNNEISEKSEIFDDQFSVERPDGSNFTLKIRSTKLEDSAMYFCASSESPYEQYFGPGTRLTVT.